This paragraph covers one TCR beta chain sequence. Clones were read by immunoSEQ multiplex PCR, and TCRdb kept only the in-frame ones, dropping some. The repertoire includes around 990,000 clones, about 72% of them detected once, and more than 0.85% sits in the top ten. The data derive from a study of shared clonotypes between healthy human individuals. The CDR3 sequence is 15 residues long. The J segment lost 0 bases and the V segment lost 6 bases, leaving 8 bases of the junction unmatched. The V gene's germline CDR1 is MDHEN and CDR2 SYDVKM. The sample consisted of memory CD4+ T cells from PBMCs. Documented subset: CD45RA-negative fraction. This receptor was taken from a man between 18 and 35 years old in good health. Some clones in this sample may be carry-over from other donors' samples. The chain links TRBV28 to TRBJ2-7; 7 nucleotides line up with TRBD2. Here the CDR3 reads CASSPISGLSYEQYF. CDR3 nucleotides: TGTGCCAGCAGCCCCATTAGCGGGCTCTCCTACGAGCAGTACTTC. The complete variable domain, with remaining parts taken from reference TRBV28 and TRBJ2-7, reads DVKVTQSSRYLVKRTGEKVFLECVQDMDHENMFWYRQDPGLGLRLIYFSYDVKMKEKGDIPEGYSVSREKKERFSLILESASTNQTSMYLCASSPISGLSYEQYFGPGTRLTVT.